This TCR beta chain was profiled in a study of blood T cell repertoires in COVID-19 (dated by TCRdb to 2020 to 2021). Study-wide context: Samples covering the acute and convalescent phases of COVID-19 were provided by collaborators in the United States, Italy and Spain. The prospective study material was composed of cDNA or gDNA derived from T cells, B-cell-depleted T cells, or PBMCs. Deeply sampled blood TCRbeta repertoires from subjects exposed to, actively infected with, or recovered from COVID-19 were included in the dataset. The repertoires were made available in a free public database intended to serve as a resource for research on the immune response to SARS-CoV-2. Samples came from the ongoing ImmuneRACE study (first 160 participants) plus 1,254 subjects from 6 global collaborators. The sample metadata nearly always contained a de-identified subject ID, COVID-19 status, age in years and sex. Where available, HLA class I and class II types were taken from metadata supplied by the sample provider and were not determined by assay-based typing.

Clipping removes 4 bases from V and 5 bases from J, with 12 as the unmatched junction base count. Based on the germline V gene, the CDR1 and CDR2 sequences are SGDLS and YYNGEE. The CDR3 runs 16 amino acids, cysteine and phenylalanine included. This entry keeps only the CDR3 DNA: 48 bases, framed from base 1. Whole blood was collected in K2EDTA tubes by collaborating institutions according to the institutions' own protocols. For TCRbeta analysis, collaborator samples were shipped as frozen whole blood, as isolated PBMCs, or as DNA extracted from either sample type. What the work shows at the level of the full study, not this receptor alone: The amount of clinical and demographic metadata varied by source and participant and was provided uncurated.

TCRbeta CDR3 regions were amplified from genomic DNA using the immunoSEQ Assay, a bias-controlled multiplex PCR. The original pipeline was this. Within the assay, amplification of reference gene primers was used to estimate how many nucleated cells each sample contained. Sequence reads were collapsed and filtered to measure the absolute abundance of every unique TCRbeta CDR3 rearrangement. For each sample, productive Simpson clonality was calculated as the square root of Simpson's diversity index across productive rearrangements. Held by TCRdb, this immuneACCESS table contains in-frame sequences only and omits some clones. Under half of the omission traces to an unresolved V gene where checked; the cause of the rest is unknown. Clone size and the V and J calls come from that table; the DNA yielded D and trimming. Recorded for this sample are 250,000 to 350,000 clones; 85% of them occurred a single time. The ten largest clones take up 4% to 5% of the sample.

Remarks on this clone: Its antigen is currently not known. It has no much larger one-base neighbor in the sample; base qualities were not kept.

Material for sequencing was peripheral blood. The receptor was isolated from a woman aged 45-60 years with active or convalescent COVID-19. The chain is made from TRBV9 and TRBJ2-1; TRBD2 agrees with 7 junctional bases. The bases are TGTGCCAGCAGCTACGCCGGAGCTAGCGGCAACAATGAGCAGTTCTTC. Its translation is CASSYAGASGNNEQFF.